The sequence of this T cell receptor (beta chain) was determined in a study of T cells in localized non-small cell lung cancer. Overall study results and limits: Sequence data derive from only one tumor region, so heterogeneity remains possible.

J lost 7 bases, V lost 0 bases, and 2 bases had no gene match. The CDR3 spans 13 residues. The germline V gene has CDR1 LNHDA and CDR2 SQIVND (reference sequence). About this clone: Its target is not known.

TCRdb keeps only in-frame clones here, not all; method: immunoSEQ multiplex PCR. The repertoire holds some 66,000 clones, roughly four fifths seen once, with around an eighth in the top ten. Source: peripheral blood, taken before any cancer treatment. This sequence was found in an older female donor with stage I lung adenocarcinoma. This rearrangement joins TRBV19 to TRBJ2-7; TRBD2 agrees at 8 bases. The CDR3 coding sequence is TGTGCCAGTAGTATAGAAGCGGGGGTTGAGCAGTACTTC. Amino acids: CASSIEAGVEQYF.